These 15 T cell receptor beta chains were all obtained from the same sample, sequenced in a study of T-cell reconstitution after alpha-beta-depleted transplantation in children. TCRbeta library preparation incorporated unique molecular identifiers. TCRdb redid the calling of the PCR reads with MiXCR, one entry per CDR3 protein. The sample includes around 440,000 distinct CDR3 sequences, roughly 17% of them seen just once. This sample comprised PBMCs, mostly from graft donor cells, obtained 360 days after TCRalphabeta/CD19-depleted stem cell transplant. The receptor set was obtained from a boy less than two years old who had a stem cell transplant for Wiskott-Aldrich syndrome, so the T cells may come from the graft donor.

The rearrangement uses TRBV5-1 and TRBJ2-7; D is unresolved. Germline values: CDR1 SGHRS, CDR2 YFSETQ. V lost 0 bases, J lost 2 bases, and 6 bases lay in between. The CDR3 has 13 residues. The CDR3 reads CASSLAQAYEQYF. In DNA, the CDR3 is TGCGCCAGCAGCTTGGCCCAGGCCTACGAGCAGTACTTC.

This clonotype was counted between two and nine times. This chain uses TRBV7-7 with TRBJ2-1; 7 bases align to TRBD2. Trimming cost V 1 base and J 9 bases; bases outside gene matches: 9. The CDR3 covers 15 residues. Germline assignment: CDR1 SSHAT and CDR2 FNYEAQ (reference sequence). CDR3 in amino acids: CASSLGGGSVSEQFF. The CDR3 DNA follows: TGTGCCAGCAGCTTAGGGGGGGGTAGTGTGAGTGAGCAGTTCTTC.

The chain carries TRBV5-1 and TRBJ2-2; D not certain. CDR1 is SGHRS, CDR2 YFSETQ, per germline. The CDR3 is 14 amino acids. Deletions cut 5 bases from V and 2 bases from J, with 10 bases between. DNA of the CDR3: TGCGCCAGCAGTAATCGGTTCAACACCGGGGAGCTGTTTTTT. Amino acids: CASSNRFNTGELFF.

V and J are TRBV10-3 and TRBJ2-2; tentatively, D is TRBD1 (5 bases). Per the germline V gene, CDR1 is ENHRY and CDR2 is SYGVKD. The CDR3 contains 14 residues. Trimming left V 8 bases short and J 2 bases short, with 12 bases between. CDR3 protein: CAISRVGNTGELFF. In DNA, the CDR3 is TGTGCCATCTCCAGGGTGGGTAACACCGGGGAGCTGTTTTTT.

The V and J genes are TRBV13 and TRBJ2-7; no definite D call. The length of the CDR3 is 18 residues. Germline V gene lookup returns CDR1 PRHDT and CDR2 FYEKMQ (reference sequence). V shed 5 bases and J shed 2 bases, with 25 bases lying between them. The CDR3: CASSPGHGSSLRTYEQYF. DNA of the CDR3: TGTGCCAGCAGCCCCGGGCACGGTTCTTCTCTACGCACCTACGAGCAGTACTTC.

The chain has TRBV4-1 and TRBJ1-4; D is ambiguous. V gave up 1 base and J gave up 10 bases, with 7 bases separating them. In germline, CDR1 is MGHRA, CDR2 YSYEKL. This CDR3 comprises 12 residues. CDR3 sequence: CASSQVVGKLFF. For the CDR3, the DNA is TGCGCCAGCAGCCAAGTTGTAGGAAAACTGTTTTTT.

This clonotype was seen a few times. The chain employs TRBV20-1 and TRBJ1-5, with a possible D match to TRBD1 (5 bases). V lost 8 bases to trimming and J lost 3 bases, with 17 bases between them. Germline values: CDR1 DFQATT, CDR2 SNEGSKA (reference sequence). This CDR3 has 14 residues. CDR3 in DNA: TGCAGTACTCCGGGGGGAGGGCACAATCAGCCCCAGCATTTT. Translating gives CSTPGGGHNQPQHF.

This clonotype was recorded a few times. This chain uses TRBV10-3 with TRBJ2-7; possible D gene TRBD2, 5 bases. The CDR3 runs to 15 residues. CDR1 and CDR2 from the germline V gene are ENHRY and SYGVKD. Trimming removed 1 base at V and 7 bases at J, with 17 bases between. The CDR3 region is CAISELGGSPVEQYF. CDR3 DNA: TGTGCCATCAGTGAGTTAGGAGGATCCCCGGTTGAGCAGTACTTC.

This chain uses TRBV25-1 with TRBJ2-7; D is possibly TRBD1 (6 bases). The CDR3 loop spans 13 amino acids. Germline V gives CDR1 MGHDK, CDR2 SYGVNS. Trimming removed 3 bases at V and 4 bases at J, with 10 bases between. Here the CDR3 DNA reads TGTGCCAGCAGTGAGCCAGGGGAGTACGAGCAGTACTTC. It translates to CASSEPGEYEQYF.

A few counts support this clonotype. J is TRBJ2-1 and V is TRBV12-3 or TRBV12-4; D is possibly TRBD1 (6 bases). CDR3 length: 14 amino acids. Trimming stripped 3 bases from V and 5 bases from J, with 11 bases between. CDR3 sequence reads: CASSFWQGHNEQFF. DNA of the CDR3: TGTGCCAGCAGTTTTTGGCAGGGGCACAATGAGCAGTTCTTC.

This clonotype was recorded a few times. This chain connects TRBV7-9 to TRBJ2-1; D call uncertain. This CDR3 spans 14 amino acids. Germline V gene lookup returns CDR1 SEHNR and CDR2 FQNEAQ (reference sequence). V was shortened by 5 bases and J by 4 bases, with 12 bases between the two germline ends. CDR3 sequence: CASSHPDQYNEQFF. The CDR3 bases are TGTGCCAGCAGCCACCCGGACCAATACAATGAGCAGTTCTTC.

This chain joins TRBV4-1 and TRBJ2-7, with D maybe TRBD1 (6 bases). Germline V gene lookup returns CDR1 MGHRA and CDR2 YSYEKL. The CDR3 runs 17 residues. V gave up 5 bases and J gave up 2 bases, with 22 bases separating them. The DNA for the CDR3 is TGCGCCAGCAGCTTCAGGACGTTTCCGAAGGGGGCCTACGAGCAGTACTTC. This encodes CASSFRTFPKGAYEQYF.

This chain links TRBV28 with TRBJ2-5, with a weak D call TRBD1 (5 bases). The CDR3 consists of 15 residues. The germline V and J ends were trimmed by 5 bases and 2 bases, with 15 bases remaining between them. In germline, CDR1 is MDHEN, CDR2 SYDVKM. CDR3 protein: CASSPMTETQETQYF. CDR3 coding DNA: TGTGCCAGCAGTCCCATGACAGAAACTCAAGAGACCCAGTACTTC.

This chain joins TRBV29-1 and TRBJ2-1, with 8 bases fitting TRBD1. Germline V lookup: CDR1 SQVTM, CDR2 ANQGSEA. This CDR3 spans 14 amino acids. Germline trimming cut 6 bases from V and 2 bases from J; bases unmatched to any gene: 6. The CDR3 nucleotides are TGCAGCGTACTTAACAGGGGGGCCTACAATGAGCAGTTCTTC. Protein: CSVLNRGAYNEQFF.

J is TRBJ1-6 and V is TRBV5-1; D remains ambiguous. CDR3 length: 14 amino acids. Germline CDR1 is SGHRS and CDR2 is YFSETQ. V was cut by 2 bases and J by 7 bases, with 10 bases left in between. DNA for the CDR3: TGCGCCAGCAGCTTCAGGCCAGAGAATTCACCCCTCCACTTT. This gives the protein CASSFRPENSPLHF.